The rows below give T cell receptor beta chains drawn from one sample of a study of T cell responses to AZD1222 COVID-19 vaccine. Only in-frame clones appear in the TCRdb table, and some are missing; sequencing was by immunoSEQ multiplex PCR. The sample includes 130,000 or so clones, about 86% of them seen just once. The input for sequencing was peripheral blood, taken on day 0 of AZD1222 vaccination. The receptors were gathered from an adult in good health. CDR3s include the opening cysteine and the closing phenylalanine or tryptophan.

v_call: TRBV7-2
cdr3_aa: CASSRDRVETQYF

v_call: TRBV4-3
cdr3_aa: CASSLLRDRGETQYF

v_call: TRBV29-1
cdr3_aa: CSVAGQGDYNEQFF

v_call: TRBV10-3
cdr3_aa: CAISESMLGEKLFF

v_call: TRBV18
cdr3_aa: CASSPSIGDNTEAFF

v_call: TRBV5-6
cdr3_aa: CASSYRDSQNYYGYTF

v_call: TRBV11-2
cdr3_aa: CASSLEPGPAYEQYF

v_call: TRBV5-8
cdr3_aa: CASSLRTGSDQPQHF

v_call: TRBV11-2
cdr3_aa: CASSLGREETQYF

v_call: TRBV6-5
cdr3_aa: CASSYSTSRPYEQYF

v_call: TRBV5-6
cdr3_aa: CASSFRGGATDTQYF

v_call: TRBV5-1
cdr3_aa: CASSVGPNTEAFF

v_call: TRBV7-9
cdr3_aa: CASFRVRDTEAFF

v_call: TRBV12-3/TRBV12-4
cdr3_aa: CASSFASQETQYF

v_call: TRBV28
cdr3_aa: CASSPRTSGSLREQFF

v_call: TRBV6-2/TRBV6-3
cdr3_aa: CASSGGQPQHF

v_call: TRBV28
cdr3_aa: CASNRVGYEQYF

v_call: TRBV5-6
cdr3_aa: CASSLTTGREQYF

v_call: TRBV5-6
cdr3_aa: CASSLAEASSYNSPLHF

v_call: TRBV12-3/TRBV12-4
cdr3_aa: CASRTSFEQFF

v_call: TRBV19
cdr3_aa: CASSTSWRLNTEAFF

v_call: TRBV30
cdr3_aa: CAWTPGTSGNNEQFF